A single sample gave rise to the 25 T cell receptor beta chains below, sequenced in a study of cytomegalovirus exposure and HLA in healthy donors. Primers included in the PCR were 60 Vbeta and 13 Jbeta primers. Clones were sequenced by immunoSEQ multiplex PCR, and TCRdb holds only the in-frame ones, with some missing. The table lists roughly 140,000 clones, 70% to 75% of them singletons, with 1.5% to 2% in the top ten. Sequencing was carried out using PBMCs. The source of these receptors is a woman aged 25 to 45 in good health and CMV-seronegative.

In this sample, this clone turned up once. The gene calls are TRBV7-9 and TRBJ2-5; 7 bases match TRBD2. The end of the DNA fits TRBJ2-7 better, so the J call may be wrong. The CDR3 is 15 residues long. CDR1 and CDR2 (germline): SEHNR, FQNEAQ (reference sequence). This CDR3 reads CASSFSGTSSYEQYF. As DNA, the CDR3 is TGTGCCAGCAGCTTCAGCGGGACTTCTTCCTACGAGCAGTACTTC.

CDR3 nucleotides: TGTGCCAGCAGCCCGACTAGCGTCCAAGAGACCCAGTACTTC. This encodes CASSPTSVQETQYF. The chain combines TRBV4-2 with TRBJ2-5, with TRBD2 matching over 8 bases. The CDR3 has 14 amino acids. The ends lost 4 bases at V and 1 base at J; junction bases unmatched: 2. Germline loops: CDR1 LGHNA, CDR2 YNFKEQ.

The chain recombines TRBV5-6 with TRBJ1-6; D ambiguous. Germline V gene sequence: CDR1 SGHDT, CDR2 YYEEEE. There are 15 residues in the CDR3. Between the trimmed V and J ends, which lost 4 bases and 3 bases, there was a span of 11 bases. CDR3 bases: TGTGCCAGCAGCGCACGACTAATCTATAATTCACCCCTCCACTTT. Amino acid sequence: CASSARLIYNSPLHF. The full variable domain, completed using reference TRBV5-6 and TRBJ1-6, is DAGVTQSPTHLIKTRGQQVTLRCSPKSGHDTVSWYQQALGQGPQFIFQYYEEEERQRGNFPDRFSGHQFPNYSSELNVNALLLGDSALYLCASSARLIYNSPLHFGNGTRLTVT.

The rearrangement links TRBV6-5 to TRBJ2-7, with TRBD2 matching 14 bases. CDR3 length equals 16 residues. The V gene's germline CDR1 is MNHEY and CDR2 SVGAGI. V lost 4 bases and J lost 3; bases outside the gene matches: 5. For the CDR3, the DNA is TGTGCCAGCAGTTCCCCAGGGACTAGCGGGAGCTACGAGCAGTACTTC. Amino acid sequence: CASSSPGTSGSYEQYF.

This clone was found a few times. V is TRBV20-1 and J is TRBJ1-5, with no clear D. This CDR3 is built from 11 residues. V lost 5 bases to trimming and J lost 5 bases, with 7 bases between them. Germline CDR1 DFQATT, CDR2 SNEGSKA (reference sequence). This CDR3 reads CSAAGDQPQHF. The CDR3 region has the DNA TGCAGTGCTGCCGGAGATCAGCCCCAGCATTTT.

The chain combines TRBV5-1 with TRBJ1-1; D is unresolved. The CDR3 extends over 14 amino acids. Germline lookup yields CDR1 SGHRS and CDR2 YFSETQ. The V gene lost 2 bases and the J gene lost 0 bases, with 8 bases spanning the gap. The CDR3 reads CASSFAELNTEAFF. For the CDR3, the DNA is TGCGCCAGCAGCTTCGCAGAACTGAACACTGAAGCTTTCTTT.

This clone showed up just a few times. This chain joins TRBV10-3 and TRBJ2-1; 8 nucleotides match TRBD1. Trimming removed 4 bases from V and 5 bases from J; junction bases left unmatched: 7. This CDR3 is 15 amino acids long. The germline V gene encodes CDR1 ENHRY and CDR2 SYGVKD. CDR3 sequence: CAISVTGTGNNEQFF. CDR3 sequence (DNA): TGTGCCATCAGTGTAACCGGGACAGGCAACAATGAGCAGTTCTTC.

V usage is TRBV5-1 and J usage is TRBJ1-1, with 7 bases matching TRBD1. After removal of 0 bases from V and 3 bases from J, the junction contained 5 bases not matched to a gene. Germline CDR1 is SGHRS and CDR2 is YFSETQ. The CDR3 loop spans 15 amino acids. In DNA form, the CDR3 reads TGCGCCAGCAGCTTGGGACAGGGTAAGGACACTGAAGCTTTCTTT. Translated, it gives CASSLGQGKDTEAFF.

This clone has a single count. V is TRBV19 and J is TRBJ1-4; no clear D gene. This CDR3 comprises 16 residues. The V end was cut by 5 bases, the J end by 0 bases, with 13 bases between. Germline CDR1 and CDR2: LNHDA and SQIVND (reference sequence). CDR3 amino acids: CASSSEMGATNEKLFF. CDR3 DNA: TGTGCCAGTAGTTCAGAGATGGGCGCAACTAATGAAAAACTGTTTTTT.

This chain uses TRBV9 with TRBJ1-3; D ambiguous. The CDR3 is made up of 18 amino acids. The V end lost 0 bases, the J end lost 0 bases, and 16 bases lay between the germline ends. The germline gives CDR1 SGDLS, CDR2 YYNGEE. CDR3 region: CASSVDGGSLDSGNTIYF. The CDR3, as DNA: TGTGCCAGCAGCGTAGATGGCGGCAGTCTCGACTCTGGAAACACCATATATTTT. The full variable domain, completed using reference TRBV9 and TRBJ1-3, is DSGVTQTPKHLITATGQRVTLRCSPRSGDLSVYWYQQSLDQGLQFLIQYYNGEERAKGNILERFSAQQFPDLHSELNLSSLELGDSALYFCASSVDGGSLDSGNTIYFGEGSWLTVV.

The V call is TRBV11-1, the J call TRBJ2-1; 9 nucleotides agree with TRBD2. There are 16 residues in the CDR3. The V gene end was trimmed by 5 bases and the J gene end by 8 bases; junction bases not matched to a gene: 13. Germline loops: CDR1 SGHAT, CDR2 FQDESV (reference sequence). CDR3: CASSPSLAGEADEQFF. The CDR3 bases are TGTGCCAGCAGCCCCAGCTTAGCGGGAGAGGCGGATGAGCAGTTCTTC.

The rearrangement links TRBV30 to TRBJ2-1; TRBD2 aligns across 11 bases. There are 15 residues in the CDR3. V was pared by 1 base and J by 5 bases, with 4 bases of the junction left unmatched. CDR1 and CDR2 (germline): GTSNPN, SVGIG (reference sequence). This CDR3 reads CAWSGGTSGNNEQFF. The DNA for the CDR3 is TGTGCCTGGAGTGGAGGGACTAGCGGTAACAATGAGCAGTTCTTC.

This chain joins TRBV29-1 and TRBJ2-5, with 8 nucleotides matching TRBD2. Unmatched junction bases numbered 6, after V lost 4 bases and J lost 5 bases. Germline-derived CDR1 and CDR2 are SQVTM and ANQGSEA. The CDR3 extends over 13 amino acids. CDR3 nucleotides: TGCAGCGTTGGAGCGGGGGCGGAGGAGACCCAGTACTTC. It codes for CSVGAGAEETQYF.

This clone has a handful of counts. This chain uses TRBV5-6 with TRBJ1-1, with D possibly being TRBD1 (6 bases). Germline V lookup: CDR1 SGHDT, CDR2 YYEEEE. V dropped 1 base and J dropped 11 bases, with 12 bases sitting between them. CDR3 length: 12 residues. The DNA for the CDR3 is TGTGCCAGCAGCTTGTACCAGGGGTCCGCTTTCTTT. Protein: CASSLYQGSAFF. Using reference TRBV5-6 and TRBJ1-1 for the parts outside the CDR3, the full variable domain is DAGVTQSPTHLIKTRGQQVTLRCSPKSGHDTVSWYQQALGQGPQFIFQYYEEEERQRGNFPDRFSGHQFPNYSSELNVNALLLGDSALYLCASSLYQGSAFFGQGTRLTVV.

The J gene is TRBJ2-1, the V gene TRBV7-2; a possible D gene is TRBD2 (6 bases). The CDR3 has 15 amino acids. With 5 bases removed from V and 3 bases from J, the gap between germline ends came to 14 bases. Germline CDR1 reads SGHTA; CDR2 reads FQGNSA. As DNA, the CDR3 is TGTGCCAGCAGCCCGGCGGGACTCAACTACAATGAGCAGTTCTTC. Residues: CASSPAGLNYNEQFF.

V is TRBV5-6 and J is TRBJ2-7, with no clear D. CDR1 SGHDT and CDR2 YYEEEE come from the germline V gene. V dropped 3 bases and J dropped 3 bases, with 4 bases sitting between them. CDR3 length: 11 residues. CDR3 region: CASSSSYEQYF. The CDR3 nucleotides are TGTGCCAGCAGCTCCAGCTACGAGCAGTACTTC.

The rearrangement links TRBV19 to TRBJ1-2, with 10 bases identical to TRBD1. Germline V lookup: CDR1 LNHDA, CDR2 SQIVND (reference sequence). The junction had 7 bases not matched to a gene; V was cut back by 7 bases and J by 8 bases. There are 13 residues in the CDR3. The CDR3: CASNTGTGEGYTF. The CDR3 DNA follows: TGTGCCAGTAACACCGGGACAGGGGAAGGCTACACCTTC.

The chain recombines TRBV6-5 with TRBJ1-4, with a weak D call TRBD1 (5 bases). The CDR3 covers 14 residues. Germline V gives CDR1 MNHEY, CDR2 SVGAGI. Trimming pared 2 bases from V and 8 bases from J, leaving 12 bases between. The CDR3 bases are TGTGCCAGCAGTTACGCTACCGGGGGGGAAAAACTGTTTTTT. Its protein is CASSYATGGEKLFF.

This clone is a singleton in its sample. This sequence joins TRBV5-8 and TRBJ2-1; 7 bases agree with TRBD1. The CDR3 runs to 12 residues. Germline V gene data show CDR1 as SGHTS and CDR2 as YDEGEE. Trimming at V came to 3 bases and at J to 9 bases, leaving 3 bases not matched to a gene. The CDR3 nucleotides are TGTGCCAGCAGCTCGAGGGGGCCTGAGCAGTTCTTC. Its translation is CASSSRGPEQFF.

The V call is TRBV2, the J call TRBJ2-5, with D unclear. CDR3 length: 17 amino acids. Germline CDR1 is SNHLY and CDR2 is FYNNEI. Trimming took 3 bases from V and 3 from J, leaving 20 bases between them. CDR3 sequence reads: CASSDLVRVTVKETQYF. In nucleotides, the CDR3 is TGTGCCAGCAGTGATTTAGTAAGAGTCACAGTTAAAGAGACCCAGTACTTC.

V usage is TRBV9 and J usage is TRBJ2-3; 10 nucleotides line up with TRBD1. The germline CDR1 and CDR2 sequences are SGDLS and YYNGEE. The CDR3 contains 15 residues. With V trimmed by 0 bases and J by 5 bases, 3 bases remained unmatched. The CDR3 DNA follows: TGTGCCAGCAGCGTAGAGGGGACAGGGGAAGATACGCAGTATTTT. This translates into CASSVEGTGEDTQYF. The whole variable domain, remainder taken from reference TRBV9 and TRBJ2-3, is DSGVTQTPKHLITATGQRVTLRCSPRSGDLSVYWYQQSLDQGLQFLIQYYNGEERAKGNILERFSAQQFPDLHSELNLSSLELGDSALYFCASSVEGTGEDTQYFGPGTRLTVL.

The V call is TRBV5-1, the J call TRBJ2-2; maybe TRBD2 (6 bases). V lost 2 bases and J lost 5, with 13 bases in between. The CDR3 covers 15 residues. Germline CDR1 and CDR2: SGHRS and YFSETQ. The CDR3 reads CASSFGGAWTGELFF. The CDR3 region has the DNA TGCGCCAGCAGCTTCGGCGGGGCTTGGACCGGGGAGCTGTTTTTT.

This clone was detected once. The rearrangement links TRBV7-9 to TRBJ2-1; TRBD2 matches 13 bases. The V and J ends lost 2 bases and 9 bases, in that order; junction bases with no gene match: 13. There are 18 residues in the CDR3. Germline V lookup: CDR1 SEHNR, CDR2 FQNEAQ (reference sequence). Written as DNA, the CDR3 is TGTGCCAGCAGCTTAACCCGGACTAGCGGGAGTAGGTTTGGTGAGCAGTTCTTC. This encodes CASSLTRTSGSRFGEQFF.

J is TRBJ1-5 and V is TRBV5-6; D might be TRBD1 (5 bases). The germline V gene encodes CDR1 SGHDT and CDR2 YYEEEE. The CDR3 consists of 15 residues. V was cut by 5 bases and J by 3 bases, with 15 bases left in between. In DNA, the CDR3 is TGTGCCAGCAGTCAGCAGGGCAGGGCCAATCAGCCCCAGCATTTT. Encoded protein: CASSQQGRANQPQHF.

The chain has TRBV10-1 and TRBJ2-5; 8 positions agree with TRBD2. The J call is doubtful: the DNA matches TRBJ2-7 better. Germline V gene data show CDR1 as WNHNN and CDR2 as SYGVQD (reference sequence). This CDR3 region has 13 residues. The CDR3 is CASSPGLEYEQYF. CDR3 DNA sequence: TGCGCCAGCAGTCCGGGACTAGAATACGAGCAGTACTTC.